Detailed here is one T cell receptor beta chain. Deletions cut 2 bases from V and 1 base from J, with 9 bases between. The CDR3 totals 14 residues. CDR1 is LGHNA and CDR2 is YSLEER in the germline V gene. This sample stems from a study of CD8 T cells in ankylosing spondylitis. It was by quantitative 5'-RACE with molecular barcodes that TCR beta libraries were made. TCRdb reprocessed the 5' RACE reads with MiXCR, giving one entry per CDR3 protein. The table shows 300,000 to 350,000 distinct CDR3 sequences, with less than 25% occurring only once. Sequencing was carried out using blood, either unsorted or a sorted T cell fraction (not recorded which). The clonotype comes from a female donor with ankylosing spondylitis or in good health (not recorded which). The V and J genes are TRBV4-3 and TRBJ2-7, with D unclear. CDR3 protein: CASSQRTGSYEQYF. The CDR3 region has the DNA TGCGCCAGCAGCCAACGCACTGGATCCTACGAGCAGTACTTC.